This T cell receptor beta chain was identified in a study of T cells in localized non-small cell lung cancer. This clone occurred once. Its specificity is not known. Using immunoSEQ multiplex PCR, the repertoire was profiled, and TCRdb retains in-frame clones only, with some absent. The data contain 35,000 to 50,000 clones, around 79% of them seen just once; the ten biggest clones take up less than 35%. General observations from the study: Out of the top 100 tumor clones, a median approximately 61 were seen in adjacent lung.

V lost 7 bases to trimming and J lost 0 bases, with 12 bases between them. The CDR3 sequence is 14 residues long. From germline, CDR1 is LNHDA and CDR2 SQIVND (reference sequence). The chain carries TRBV19 and TRBJ1-2, with a weak D call TRBD1 (5 bases). The sequence came from a woman aged 40-69 years with stage II squamous cell lung carcinoma. The input for sequencing was PBMCs, taken before any cancer treatment. CDR3 DNA: TGTGCCAGTATCCCCACAGGAGCTAACTATGGCTACACCTTC. Translation gives CASIPTGANYGYTF. Full variable domain (missing parts from reference TRBV19 and TRBJ1-2): DGGITQSPKYLFRKEGQNVTLSCEQNLNHDAMYWYRQDPGQGLRLIYYSQIVNDFQKGDIAEGYSVSREKKESFPLTVTSAQKNPTAFYLCASIPTGANYGYTFGSGTRLTVV.